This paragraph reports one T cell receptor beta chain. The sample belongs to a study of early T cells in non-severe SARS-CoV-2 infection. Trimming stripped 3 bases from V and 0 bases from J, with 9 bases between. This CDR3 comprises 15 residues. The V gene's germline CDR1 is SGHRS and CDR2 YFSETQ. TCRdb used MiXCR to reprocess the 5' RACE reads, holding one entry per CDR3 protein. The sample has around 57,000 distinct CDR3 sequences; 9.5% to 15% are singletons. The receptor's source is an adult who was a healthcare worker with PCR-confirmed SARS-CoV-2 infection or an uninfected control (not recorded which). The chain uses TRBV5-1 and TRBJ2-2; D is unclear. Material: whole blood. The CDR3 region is CASSSDKTNTGELFF. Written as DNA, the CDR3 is TGCGCCAGCAGCTCTGACAAGACGAACACCGGGGAGCTGTTTTTT.